This TCR beta chain is drawn from a study of control samples from healthy donors and cancer patients. Clones were read by immunoSEQ multiplex PCR, and TCRdb kept only the in-frame ones, dropping some. The data contain nearly 200,000 clones, approximately 90% of them singletons. The junction had 3 bases not matched to a gene; V was cut back by 8 bases and J by 2 bases. Germline V gives CDR1 MNHEY, CDR2 SVGAGI. This CDR3 has 14 amino acids. This rearrangement joins TRBV6-5 to TRBJ2-1; 10 bases align to TRBD1. The sample consisted of blood. The receptor's source is a man under 40 in good health. The CDR3 DNA follows: TGTGCCAGCTGGACAGGGGGAACCTACAATGAGCAGTTCTTC. It translates to CASWTGGTYNEQFF.